This entry concerns a single T cell receptor beta chain. Its specificity is not known. Every donor gave 9 to 10 milliliters of peripheral blood. Every sample yielded at least 6.5 million isolated PBMCs. The data stem from a study of blood T cells in healthy people across ages. Study results and limitations: TCR beta diversity, measured per million T cells, fell in a roughly linear way with age.

With a J-beta primer mix and a sample-barcoded 5' primer, a second PCR ran 7 to 11 cycles. Each sample provided no less than 2.5 million CDR3-containing paired-end reads. From the 5' RACE reads, TCRdb called clonotypes with MiXCR, one entry per CDR3 protein. The data show 700,000 to 1,000,000 distinct CDR3 sequences, 40% to 50% seen once. There are 12 residues in the CDR3. Trimming removed 3 bases at V and 4 bases at J, with 7 bases between. Germline V gene lookup returns CDR1 MDHEN and CDR2 SYDVKM. The clonotype was recovered from a man in his 60s in good health. Sequences were obtained from blood. The chain joins TRBV28 to TRBJ2-7; D is uncertain. CDR3 coding DNA: TGTGCCAGCAGTTTTGTGGATTACGAGCAGTACTTC. Translation gives CASSFVDYEQYF.